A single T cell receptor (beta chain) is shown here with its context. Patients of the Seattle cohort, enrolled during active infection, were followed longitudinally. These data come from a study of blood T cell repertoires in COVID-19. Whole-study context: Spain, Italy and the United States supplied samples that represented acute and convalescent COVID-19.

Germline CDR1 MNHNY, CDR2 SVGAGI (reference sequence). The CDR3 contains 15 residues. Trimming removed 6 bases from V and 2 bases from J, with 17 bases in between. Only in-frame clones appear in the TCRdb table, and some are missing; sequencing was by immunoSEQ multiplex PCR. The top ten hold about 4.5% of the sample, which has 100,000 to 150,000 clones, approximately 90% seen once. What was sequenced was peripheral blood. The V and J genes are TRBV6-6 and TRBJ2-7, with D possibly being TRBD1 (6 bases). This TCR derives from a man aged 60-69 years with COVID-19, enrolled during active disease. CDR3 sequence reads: CASRGTMDPTYEQYF. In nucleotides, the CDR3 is TGTGCCAGCAGAGGGACAATGGATCCGACCTACGAGCAGTACTTC.